The next 3 T cell receptor beta chains were all read from a single sample in a study of T cells in localized non-small cell lung cancer. The data were produced by immunoSEQ multiplex PCR, yet TCRdb's version contains in-frame clones alone and is incomplete. Among about 54,000 clones, about four fifths were seen once, and the ten largest hold about 20%. The sample consisted of peripheral blood, taken before any cancer treatment. Receptor source: a female donor over 55 with stage II squamous cell lung carcinoma.

This clone appeared a single time. This rearrangement joins TRBV14 to TRBJ2-1; 7 bases fit TRBD1. After removal of 2 bases from V and 4 bases from J, the junction contained 2 bases not matched to a gene. Germline values: CDR1 SGHDN, CDR2 FVKESK. This CDR3 region has 14 residues. The CDR3, as DNA: TGTGCCAGCAGCCAACCGGGACAGTACAATGAGCAGTTCTTC. This encodes CASSQPGQYNEQFF.

The chain employs TRBV2 and TRBJ2-6; D not certain. The CDR3 totals 15 residues. Trimming pared 5 bases from V and 0 bases from J, leaving 8 bases between. From germline, CDR1 is SNHLY and CDR2 FYNNEI. Here the CDR3 DNA reads TGTGCCAGCAGTCTTTCCCGCTCTGGGGCCAACGTCCTGACTTTC. Translated, it gives CASSLSRSGANVLTF. Drawing the rest from reference TRBV2 and TRBJ2-6, the complete variable domain is EPEVTQTPSHQVTQMGQEVILRCVPISNHLYFYWYRQILGQKVEFLVSFYNNEISEKSEIFDDQFSVERPDGSNFTLKIRSTKLEDSAMYFCASSLSRSGANVLTFGAGSRLTVL.

The chain recombines TRBV19 with TRBJ2-3; TRBD2 matches 10 bases. The length of the CDR3 is 17 residues. The germline V gene has CDR1 LNHDA and CDR2 SQIVND (reference sequence). V dropped 10 bases and J dropped 2; count of bases not matched to a gene: 15. The CDR3 nucleotides are TGTGCCACCTTACGCTCCTCAGCGGGGGGGGCCACAGATACGCAGTATTTT. This translates into CATLRSSAGGATDTQYF.